The next 3 T cell receptor beta chains were all read from a single sample in a study of blood T cell repertoires in COVID-19. The method was immunoSEQ multiplex PCR; TCRdb's version includes in-frame clones alone and lacks a portion of them. The table records around 300,000 clones, roughly 86% of them present only once. Sequences were obtained from peripheral blood. Every receptor here comes from a woman aged 25 to 39 who had recovered from COVID-19.

The chain couples TRBV9 to TRBJ2-3; possibly TRBD1 for D (6 bases). CDR3 length equals 15 residues. Trimming removed 4 bases at V and 1 base at J, with 13 bases between. Germline lookup yields CDR1 SGDLS and CDR2 YYNGEE. CDR3 in DNA: TGTGCCAGCAGCCCTCGGACAGATGGCACAGATACGCAGTATTTT. Translated: CASSPRTDGTDTQYF.

This sequence joins TRBV4-2 and TRBJ2-1; 14 bases match TRBD2. Germline CDR1 is LGHNA and CDR2 is YNFKEQ. V lost 4 bases, J lost 5 bases, and 4 bases stayed unmatched. The CDR3 runs 16 residues. The CDR3 sequence is CASSPTSGGANNEQFF. For the CDR3, the DNA is TGTGCCAGCAGCCCGACTAGCGGGGGGGCCAACAATGAGCAGTTCTTC.

The V call is TRBV5-1, the J call TRBJ1-1, with D tentatively TRBD1 (5 bases). The length of the CDR3 is 15 residues. Germline assignment: CDR1 SGHRS and CDR2 YFSETQ. Trimming pared 7 bases from V and 3 bases from J, leaving 19 bases between. The CDR3 DNA reads TGCGCCAGCGGCGAAGACAGTGGCTCTTACACTGAAGCTTTCTTT. Its translation is CASGEDSGSYTEAFF.